The 11 T cell receptor beta chains below were found in one sample sequenced in a study of cytomegalovirus exposure and HLA in healthy donors. Both 60 Vbeta primers and 13 Jbeta primers went into the PCR. Clones were read by immunoSEQ multiplex PCR, and TCRdb kept only the in-frame ones, dropping some. The table lists 110,000 or so clones, approximately 80% of them singletons, with less than 5.5% in the top ten. Input material: PBMCs. All receptors derive from a man aged 50 or older in good health and CMV-seropositive.

This clone was seen once. The chain links TRBV6-5 to TRBJ2-1, with D possibly matching TRBD2 (6 bases). This CDR3 is built from 16 residues. Germline loops: CDR1 MNHEY, CDR2 SVGAGI. V lost 2 bases, J lost 7 bases, and 18 bases lay in between. The CDR3, as DNA: TGTGCCAGCAGTTACCTGAGGACTCCCGGAGGGAATGAGCAGTTCTTC. This codes for CASSYLRTPGGNEQFF.

The rearrangement joins TRBV30 to TRBJ2-7; possibly TRBD1 for D (6 bases). CDR1 and CDR2 (germline): GTSNPN, SVGIG (reference sequence). With 2 bases removed from V and 2 bases from J, the gap between germline ends came to 10 bases. The CDR3 has 13 amino acids. CDR3 loop: CAWSQQGTYEQYF. In DNA form, the CDR3 reads TGTGCCTGGAGTCAACAGGGAACCTACGAGCAGTACTTC. Supplemented by reference TRBV30 and TRBJ2-7, the full variable domain reads SQTIHQWPATLVQPVGSPLSLECTVEGTSNPNLYWYRQAAGRGLQLLFYSVGIGQISSEVPQNLSASRPQDRQFILSSKKLLLSDSGFYLCAWSQQGTYEQYFGPGTRLTVT.

The V call is TRBV5-1, the J call TRBJ2-7, with 10 bases aligning to TRBD2. The CDR3 covers 15 residues. Per germline, CDR1 SGHRS and CDR2 YFSETQ. V trimming: 0 bases; J trimming: 3 bases; junction bases outside the gene matches: 3. The DNA for the CDR3 is TGCGCCAGCAGCTTGGAGGCTAGCGGGGGCTACGAGCAGTACTTC. Amino acid sequence: CASSLEASGGYEQYF.

CDR3 in amino acids: CASSPREGQGDSTEAFF. The CDR3 DNA is TGTGCCAGCAGCCCCCGAGAGGGACAGGGGGATTCCACTGAAGCTTTCTTT. The gene calls are TRBV9 and TRBJ1-1; 11 bases are a match to TRBD1. The CDR3 is made up of 17 amino acids. V trimming: 4 bases; J trimming: 4 bases; junction bases outside the gene matches: 12. CDR1 is SGDLS and CDR2 is YYNGEE in the germline V gene.

The rearrangement uses TRBV5-6 and TRBJ1-2; D not certain. Trimming removed 1 base from V and 7 bases from J, with 5 bases in between. The germline V gene has CDR1 SGHDT and CDR2 YYEEEE. The CDR3 loop spans 11 amino acids. The CDR3 DNA sequence: TGTGCCAGCAGCTTGACACGTGGCTACACCTTC. Translation: CASSLTRGYTF.

This clone came up a few times. The chain uses TRBV4-2 and TRBJ2-3, with 12 bases matching TRBD2. V gave up 5 bases and J gave up 6 bases; unmatched junction bases: 9. This CDR3 is 16 amino acids long. Germline V gene sequence: CDR1 LGHNA, CDR2 YNFKEQ. CDR3 region: CASSARLAGALDTQYF. CDR3 DNA sequence: TGTGCCAGCAGCGCCAGACTAGCGGGGGCTCTTGATACGCAGTATTTT.

The chain couples TRBV5-1 to TRBJ1-3, with D tentatively TRBD1 (6 bases). CDR1 and CDR2 (germline): SGHRS, YFSETQ. V shed 4 bases and J shed 2 bases, with 10 bases lying between them. CDR3 size: 14 residues. The chain's CDR3 is CASSPTGTGNTIYF. The CDR3 coding sequence is TGCGCCAGCAGCCCAACAGGGACTGGAAACACCATATATTTT.

This chain joins TRBV6-1 and TRBJ1-6; D might be TRBD1 (6 bases). Germline assignment: CDR1 MNHNS and CDR2 SASEGT. The CDR3 totals 14 residues. The germline V and J ends were trimmed by 6 bases and 10 bases, with 16 bases remaining between them. The CDR3 here is CASSLQGSGSPLHF. For the CDR3, the DNA is TGTGCCAGCAGCCTACAGGGTTCAGGCTCACCCCTCCACTTT.

V is TRBV7-6 and J is TRBJ2-5, with TRBD2 matching over 13 bases. Trimming took 3 bases from V and 3 from J; bases not matched to a gene: 1. This CDR3 contains 15 residues. From germline, CDR1 is SGHVS and CDR2 FNYEAQ. The CDR3 spells CASSFGTSGEETQYF. CDR3 sequence (DNA): TGTGCCAGCAGCTTCGGGACTAGCGGGGAAGAGACCCAGTACTTC.

The chain recombines TRBV28 with TRBJ2-7; TRBD2 is a possible D gene (6 bases). The CDR3 is made up of 13 amino acids. V was cut by 4 bases and J by 5 bases, with 12 bases left in between. The germline gives CDR1 MDHEN, CDR2 SYDVKM. This CDR3 reads CASSSGTLNEQYF. CDR3 nucleotide sequence: TGTGCCAGCAGTTCCGGGACTTTAAACGAGCAGTACTTC. Variable domain in full (rest from reference TRBV28 and TRBJ2-7): DVKVTQSSRYLVKRTGEKVFLECVQDMDHENMFWYRQDPGLGLRLIYFSYDVKMKEKGDIPEGYSVSREKKERFSLILESASTNQTSMYLCASSSGTLNEQYFGPGTRLTVT.

This clone appeared a single time. CDR3 DNA sequence: TGTGCCAGCAGTTCCGAGCTAGCGGGGGGAGGCAATGAGCAGTTCTTC. Translating gives CASSSELAGGGNEQFF. The rearrangement links TRBV6-5 to TRBJ2-1; 11 bases fit TRBD2. Germline V gene data show CDR1 as MNHEY and CDR2 as SVGAGI. CDR3 length equals 16 residues. Trimming cost V 4 bases and J 6 bases; bases outside gene matches: 8.